This T cell receptor beta chain was identified in a study of shared clonotypes between healthy human individuals. At a deep level, the assay was run. Only in-frame clones appear in the TCRdb table, and some are missing; sequencing was by immunoSEQ multiplex PCR. The sample carries around 1,900,000 clones, about 93% recorded once. Naive CD8 cells lacked CD45RO and underwent positive selection for CCR7, leaving out terminally differentiated effector memory CD45RA+ cells. All donors qualified as healthy HIV-negative adults and had experienced no recent acute infections or vaccinations. The study's findings and limits: Since donors were few, the genetic and exposure-history diversity represented was limited.

On this clone itself: The antigen remains unidentified.

V shed 6 bases and J shed 3 bases, with 8 bases lying between them. Germline lookup yields CDR1 SGHRS and CDR2 YFSETQ. CDR3 length equals 12 residues. This TCR came from a man between 18 and 29 years old in good health. Some clones in this sample may be carry-over from other donors' samples. Sequenced sample: naive CD8+ T cells from PBMCs. The chain joins TRBV5-1 to TRBJ2-3; D is undetermined. CDR3 sequence reads: CASTLGTDTQYF. The CDR3 coding sequence is TGCGCCAGCACCCTCGGAACAGATACGCAGTATTTT.